The source of this T cell receptor (beta chain) is a study of blood T cell repertoires in COVID-19. The overall study: T cells, B-cell-depleted T cells, or PBMCs supplied cDNA or gDNA.

As originally analysed: The authors estimated nucleated cell counts from reference gene primer amplification. Sequenced by immunoSEQ multiplex PCR; TCRdb stores in-frame clones only, minus some. V and J calls and clone size are those listed in that table; D and trimming were worked out from the DNA. The profile shows about 200,000 clones, around 80% of them singletons. The CDR3 covers 15 residues. V lost 6 bases to trimming and J lost 2 bases; unmatched junction nucleotides: 8. Germline lookup yields CDR1 MRHNA and CDR2 SNTAGT. The origin of this receptor is a woman aged 80 or over with acute or convalescent COVID-19. Material: peripheral blood. The V and J genes are TRBV6-4 and TRBJ2-3; TRBD1 agrees at 7 bases. The CDR3: CASSDGTASTDTQYF. CDR3 DNA: TGTGCCAGCAGCGACGGGACAGCCTCCACAGATACGCAGTATTTT.